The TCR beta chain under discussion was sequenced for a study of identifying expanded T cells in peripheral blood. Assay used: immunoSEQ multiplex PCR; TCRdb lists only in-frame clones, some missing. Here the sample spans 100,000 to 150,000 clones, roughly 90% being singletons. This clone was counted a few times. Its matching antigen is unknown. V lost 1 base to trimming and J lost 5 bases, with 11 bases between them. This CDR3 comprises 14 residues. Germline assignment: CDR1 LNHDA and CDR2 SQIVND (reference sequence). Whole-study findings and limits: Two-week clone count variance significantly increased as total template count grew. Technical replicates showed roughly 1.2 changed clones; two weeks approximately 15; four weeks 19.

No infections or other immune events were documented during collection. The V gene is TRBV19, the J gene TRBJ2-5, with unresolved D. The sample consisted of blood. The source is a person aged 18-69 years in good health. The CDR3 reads CASSIAVTSETQYF. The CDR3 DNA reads TGTGCCAGTAGTATAGCAGTGACGTCCGAGACCCAGTACTTC.